These T cell receptor beta chains were read from a single sample in a study of CXCR3-negative and CXCR3-positive naive CD8 T cells. TCRdb reanalyzed the 5' RACE reads, giving one entry per CDR3 protein sequence and no DNA. There are about 60,000 distinct CDR3 sequences in the sample, with approximately 0.74% held by the top ten. The sequenced material came from naive CXCR3+ CD8+ T cells from blood. The origin of the receptors is a human donor in good health. Some clones in this sample may be carry-over from other donors' samples. Each CDR3 is given with its conserved first and last residue. Fields, in order: V gene, J gene, CDR3 protein.

v_call: TRBV5-1; j_call: TRBJ2-7; cdr3_aa: CASSSETRNGVDEQYF
v_call: TRBV6-2/TRBV6-3; j_call: TRBJ2-3; cdr3_aa: CASSPRMDTDTQYF
v_call: TRBV20-1; j_call: TRBJ2-7; cdr3_aa: CSARDGTSGSSYEQYF
v_call: TRBV21-1; j_call: TRBJ1-1; cdr3_aa: CASSKATDQAFF
v_call: TRBV29-1; j_call: TRBJ2-7; cdr3_aa: CSVETWGYEQYF
v_call: TRBV12-3/TRBV12-4; j_call: TRBJ2-5; cdr3_aa: CASTILAGGSQETQYF
v_call: TRBV7-9; j_call: TRBJ1-1; cdr3_aa: CASRQSWPGHTDAFF
v_call: TRBV12-3/TRBV12-4; j_call: TRBJ2-7; cdr3_aa: CASSFTGVVYEQYF
v_call: TRBV20-1; j_call: TRBJ2-7; cdr3_aa: CSARTGTYEQYF
v_call: TRBV7-9; j_call: TRBJ2-5; cdr3_aa: CASSLVYTEYQETQYF
v_call: TRBV5-6; j_call: TRBJ1-1; cdr3_aa: CASSFRGAWTEAFF
v_call: TRBV29-1; j_call: TRBJ1-1; cdr3_aa: CSVEGRQVNTEAFF
v_call: TRBV9; j_call: TRBJ1-1; cdr3_aa: CASSVVRSGVHTEAFF
v_call: TRBV12-3/TRBV12-4; j_call: TRBJ2-7; cdr3_aa: CASSPGGYEQYF
v_call: TRBV11-3; j_call: TRBJ2-1; cdr3_aa: CASSSRQAGGAYNEQFF
v_call: TRBV25-1; j_call: TRBJ2-7; cdr3_aa: CASSEYGGSYEQYF
v_call: TRBV12-3/TRBV12-4; j_call: TRBJ2-7; cdr3_aa: CASSDLGQGDYEQYF
v_call: TRBV29-1; j_call: TRBJ2-1; cdr3_aa: CSVEEGNEQFF
v_call: TRBV7-9; j_call: TRBJ1-2; cdr3_aa: CASSLLLYGYTF
v_call: TRBV7-2; j_call: TRBJ1-3; cdr3_aa: CASSLWAGAGNTIYF